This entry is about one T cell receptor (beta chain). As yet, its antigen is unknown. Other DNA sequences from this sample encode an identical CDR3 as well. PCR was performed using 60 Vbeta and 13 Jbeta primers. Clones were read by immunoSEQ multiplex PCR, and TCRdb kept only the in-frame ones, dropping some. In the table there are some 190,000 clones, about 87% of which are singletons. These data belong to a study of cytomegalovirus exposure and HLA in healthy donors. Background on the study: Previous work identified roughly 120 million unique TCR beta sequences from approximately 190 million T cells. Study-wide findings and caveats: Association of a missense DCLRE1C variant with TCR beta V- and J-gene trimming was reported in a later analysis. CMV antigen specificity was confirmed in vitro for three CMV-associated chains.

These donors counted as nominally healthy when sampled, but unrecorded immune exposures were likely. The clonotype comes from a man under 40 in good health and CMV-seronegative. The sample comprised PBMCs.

In nucleotides, the CDR3 is TGCGCCAGCAGCTTTGGGAGTACAGATACGCAGTATTTT. Its protein product is CASSFGSTDTQYF. The genes are TRBV5-1 and TRBJ2-3; a possible D gene is TRBD2 (5 bases). The germline V gene has CDR1 SGHRS and CDR2 YFSETQ. V was clipped by 2 bases and J by 3 bases, with 7 bases between them. The CDR3 runs to 13 residues.